The 27 T cell receptor beta chains below all came from one sample that was sequenced in a study of response to subunit inactivated influenza vaccine. MiXCR, applied by TCRdb to the RT-PCR reads, yields one record per CDR3 protein. Of roughly 700,000 distinct CDR3 sequences in the sample, approximately 15% were seen once. The sequencing here drew on PBMCs from blood, taken about 13 days after vaccination. Source of these receptors: a man in his fifties who received an inactivated influenza vaccine.

A few counts support this clonotype. The V and J genes are TRBV7-9 and TRBJ2-1; D not certain. Germline V lookup: CDR1 SEHNR, CDR2 FQNEAQ (reference sequence). This CDR3 spans 12 amino acids. Trimming took 5 bases from V and 6 from J, leaving 8 bases between them. CDR3 in DNA: TGTGCCAGCAGCCTATCGGCCAATGAGCAGTTCTTC. It specifies CASSLSANEQFF.

This clonotype was counted between two and nine times. The rearrangement uses TRBV5-8 and TRBJ2-2; D remains ambiguous. Trimming pared 2 bases from V and 3 bases from J, leaving 14 bases between. In germline, CDR1 is SGHTS, CDR2 YDEGEE. This CDR3 has 16 amino acids. CDR3 loop: CASSFLETAYTGELFF. DNA for the CDR3: TGTGCCAGCAGCTTCCTGGAGACCGCTTACACCGGGGAGCTGTTTTTT.

In its sample, this clonotype was seen many times. The chain employs TRBV12-3 or TRBV12-4 and TRBJ1-5, with D tentatively TRBD1 (6 bases). V was shortened by 5 bases and J by 2 bases, with 10 bases between the two germline ends. There are 14 residues in the CDR3. CDR3 region: CASSEQGGNQPQHF. For the CDR3, the DNA is TGTGCCAGCAGTGAACAGGGCGGCAATCAGCCCCAGCATTTT.

This clonotype occurred many times. The gene calls are TRBV6-1 and TRBJ1-2; D may be TRBD1 (5 bases). With 6 bases removed from V and 0 bases from J, the gap between germline ends came to 17 bases. Looked up from germline, CDR1 is MNHNS and CDR2 is SASEGT. This CDR3 region has 16 residues. In nucleotides, the CDR3 is TGTGCCAGCAGCCCCGGGGGAGGGCGAGCTAACTATGGCTACACCTTC. Amino acids: CASSPGGGRANYGYTF.

The chain joins TRBV20-1 to TRBJ2-2; D is unresolved. Trimming took 1 base from V and 6 from J, leaving 6 bases between them. The CDR3 totals 12 residues. CDR1 is DFQATT, CDR2 SNEGSKA, per germline (reference sequence). CDR3 amino acids: CSARGQAGELFF. The CDR3 DNA follows: TGCAGTGCTAGAGGCCAGGCCGGGGAGCTGTTTTTT.

This clonotype was found once. The junction differs from germline at one of its ends, possibly a read error. The chain has TRBV6-2 or TRBV6-3 and TRBJ2-4; perhaps TRBD1 as D (5 bases). This CDR3 is 15 amino acids long. The germline CDR1 and CDR2 sequences are MNHEY and SVGEGT. The chain's CDR3 is CASCYSDPDRNIQYF. The CDR3 coding sequence is TGTGCCAGCTGTTACTCGGACCCCGACAGAAACATTCAGTACTTC.

The J gene is TRBJ2-3, the V gene TRBV7-9; 12 positions match TRBD2. The V gene's germline CDR1 is SEHNR and CDR2 FQNEAQ (reference sequence). This CDR3 has 16 amino acids. V gave up 5 bases and J gave up 8 bases; unmatched junction bases: 11. The CDR3 DNA sequence: TGTGCCAGCAGCACGGAGACTAGCGGGAGACAGGCTACGCAGTATTTT. Its translation is CASSTETSGRQATQYF.

This clonotype was observed many times. This chain connects TRBV28 to TRBJ2-5; TRBD1 matches 7 bases. The length of the CDR3 is 14 residues. V shed 4 bases and J 5 bases; nucleotides not matched to a gene: 7. CDR1 MDHEN and CDR2 SYDVKM come from the germline V gene. The CDR3 spells CASSSPGQTETQYF. The CDR3 coding sequence is TGTGCCAGCAGTTCACCGGGACAGACGGAGACCCAGTACTTC.

The J gene is TRBJ2-1, the V gene TRBV12-3 or TRBV12-4; TRBD2 matches at 11 bases. This CDR3 comprises 15 residues. J lost 6 bases, V lost 5 bases, and 6 bases had no gene match. Written as DNA, the CDR3 is TGTGCCAGCAGTGGTAGCGGGGGGGTCATCAATGAGCAGTTCTTC. Translated, it gives CASSGSGGVINEQFF.

The chain carries TRBV7-2 and TRBJ2-2; TRBD1 matches 9 bases. This CDR3 is 16 amino acids long. From germline, CDR1 is SGHTA and CDR2 FQGNSA. V lost 3 bases and J lost 5; bases outside the gene matches: 7. The CDR3, as DNA: TGTGCCAGCAGCTTCCAGGGGACAGGGAGGACCGGGGAGCTGTTTTTT. Protein: CASSFQGTGRTGELFF.

The chain recombines TRBV24-1 with TRBJ2-1, with 10 bases lining up with TRBD2. Losses at the gene ends were 0 bases for V and 11 bases for J; bases not matched to a gene: 9. Germline V CDR1 and CDR2: KGHDR, SFDVKD. CDR3 length: 16 amino acids. In DNA, the CDR3 is TGTGCCACCAGTGATTTGCCCGGAGTAGCGGGAGGAAAGCAGTTCTTC. The encoded protein is CATSDLPGVAGGKQFF.

The chain couples TRBV10-2 to TRBJ2-5; 10 bases align to TRBD2. CDR1 is WSHSY, CDR2 SAAADI, per germline. The CDR3 totals 19 residues. J was trimmed by 2 bases and V by 3 bases; bases with no gene match: 15. The CDR3 coding sequence is TGCGCCAGCAGTGATTCCCACTCAACTAGCGGGGAGGAACAAGAGACCCAGTACTTC. Translated, it gives CASSDSHSTSGEEQETQYF.

The chain uses TRBV20-1 and TRBJ1-5, with D tentatively TRBD1 (5 bases). The V gene's germline CDR1 is DFQATT and CDR2 SNEGSKA (reference sequence). This CDR3 contains 13 residues. Trimming cost V 4 bases and J 4 bases, with 11 bases left between them. The DNA for the CDR3 is TGCAGTGCTATAGCAGGGAATAATCAGCCCCAGCATTTT. Translation: CSAIAGNNQPQHF.

The chain employs TRBV19 and TRBJ1-5; D may be TRBD1 (6 bases). In germline, CDR1 is LNHDA, CDR2 SQIVND (reference sequence). V shed 1 base and J shed 6 bases, with 13 bases lying between them. CDR3 length equals 15 residues. CDR3 loop: CASSIVPRGAQPQHF. In nucleotides, the CDR3 is TGTGCCAGTAGTATAGTACCCCGGGGGGCTCAGCCCCAGCATTTT.

The gene calls are TRBV7-2 and TRBJ2-7, with 10 bases aligning to TRBD2. After removal of 5 bases from V and 4 bases from J, the junction contained 5 bases not matched to a gene. The CDR3 has 14 residues. Germline V gene sequence: CDR1 SGHTA, CDR2 FQGNSA. DNA for the CDR3: TGTGCCAGCAGCGAGGGACTAGCGAAATACGAGCAGTACTTC. Translation gives CASSEGLAKYEQYF.

This clonotype was found a few times. The genes are TRBV18 and TRBJ2-1; no firm D call. The CDR3 totals 16 residues. The V and J ends lost 2 bases and 0 bases respectively, with 11 bases between them. Looked up from germline, CDR1 is KGHSH and CDR2 is LQKENI. The CDR3 sequence is CASSPLSTVSYNEQFF. The CDR3 coding sequence is TGTGCCAGCTCACCATTGAGCACCGTCTCCTACAATGAGCAGTTCTTC. Full variable domain (missing parts from reference TRBV18 and TRBJ2-1): NAGVMQNPRHLVRRRGQEARLRCSPMKGHSHVYWYRQLPEEGLKFMVYLQKENIIDESGMPKERFSAEFPKEGPSILRIQQVVRGDSAAYFCASSPLSTVSYNEQFFGPGTRLTVL.

This clonotype was seen ten or more times. This chain joins TRBV9 and TRBJ1-2; TRBD1 matches 11 bases. Unmatched junction bases numbered 5, after V lost 5 bases and J lost 2 bases. Germline V CDR1 and CDR2: SGDLS, YYNGEE. This CDR3 region has 15 residues. As DNA, the CDR3 is TGTGCCAGCAGTCCCGGGACAGGGGGAAACTATGGCTACACCTTC. This gives the protein CASSPGTGGNYGYTF.

The rearrangement joins TRBV7-2 to TRBJ1-1, with D perhaps TRBD1 (6 bases). The V end lost 2 bases, the J end lost 4 bases, and 14 bases lay between the germline ends. This CDR3 has 15 amino acids. The germline CDR1 and CDR2 sequences are SGHTA and FQGNSA. For the CDR3, the DNA is TGTGCCAGCAGCTTATACGGGGGGCCTGGCACTGAAGCTTTCTTT. Its protein product is CASSLYGGPGTEAFF.

The table lists this clonotype with a few counts. V is TRBV20-1 and J is TRBJ2-1, with TRBD2 matching over 12 bases. The CDR3 consists of 14 residues. The V segment lost 5 bases and the J segment 7 bases; nucleotides outside the gene matches: 6. CDR1 and CDR2 (germline): DFQATT, SNEGSKA (reference sequence). The CDR3 DNA reads TGCAGTGCTTTTCCGGGACTAGCGGGTAATGAGCAGTTCTTC. Protein product: CSAFPGLAGNEQFF.

The V and J genes are TRBV4-2 and TRBJ2-3, with TRBD2 matching over 10 bases. This CDR3 contains 14 residues. V gave up 0 bases and J gave up 9 bases; unmatched junction bases: 3. In germline, CDR1 is LGHNA, CDR2 YNFKEQ. For the CDR3, the DNA is TGTGCCAGCAGCCAAGATCTAGCGGGGGAGACGCAGTATTTT. Protein: CASSQDLAGETQYF.

CDR3 protein: CASTMGQGGTEAFF. CDR3 coding DNA: TGTGCCAGCACCATGGGACAGGGTGGCACTGAAGCTTTCTTT. The chain links TRBV12-3 or TRBV12-4 to TRBJ1-1, with 9 bases fitting TRBD1. The CDR3 is 14 residues long. V lost 7 bases, J lost 4 bases, and 7 bases stayed unmatched.

This chain links TRBV6-1 with TRBJ1-5; the D gene is possibly TRBD1 (6 bases). V shed 6 bases and J shed 1 base, with 13 bases lying between them. CDR3 size: 15 residues. Germline loops: CDR1 MNHNS, CDR2 SASEGT. CDR3 amino acids: CASRTFRGSNQPQHF. Written as DNA, the CDR3 is TGTGCCAGCAGAACCTTCAGGGGCAGCAATCAGCCCCAGCATTTT.

This clonotype was observed a few times. This rearrangement joins TRBV30 to TRBJ2-2, with 11 bases lining up with TRBD2. Per the germline V gene, CDR1 is GTSNPN and CDR2 is SVGIG (reference sequence). The J segment lost 7 bases and the V segment lost 5 bases, leaving 24 bases of the junction unmatched. The CDR3 is 20 residues long. The CDR3 nucleotides are TGTGCCTGGCAAACCCTCGGGCCCATGGCTAGCGGGAGGAGTAACGGGGAGCTGTTTTTT. Its translation is CAWQTLGPMASGRSNGELFF.

This clonotype was observed a handful of times. V usage is TRBV27 and J usage is TRBJ1-6; D may be TRBD1 (5 bases). CDR3 length: 14 residues. Germline assignment: CDR1 MNHEY and CDR2 SMNVEV (reference sequence). V shed 8 bases and J shed 7 bases, with 15 bases lying between them. CDR3 loop: CASGRGFGNSPLHF. The CDR3 DNA follows: TGTGCCAGCGGTCGGGGCTTCGGGAATTCACCCCTCCACTTT.

V is TRBV6-2 or TRBV6-3 and J is TRBJ1-5; 7 bases map to TRBD1. Germline lookup yields CDR1 MNHEY and CDR2 SVGEGT. The CDR3 loop spans 13 amino acids. Unmatched junction bases numbered 5, after V lost 7 bases and J lost 5 bases. The CDR3 nucleotides are TGTGCCAGCACCGATACAGGGGATCAGCCCCAGCATTTT. It codes for CASTDTGDQPQHF.

In DNA form, the CDR3 reads TGTGCCAGCAGCGCTGGAACAGGTTACAATGAGCAGTTCTTC. It yields the protein CASSAGTGYNEQFF. The J gene is TRBJ2-1, the V gene TRBV7-9; maybe TRBD1 (5 bases). The CDR3 is 14 residues long. Looked up from germline, CDR1 is SEHNR and CDR2 is FQNEAQ (reference sequence). V was shortened by 5 bases and J by 4 bases, with 12 bases between the two germline ends.

The table lists this clonotype with a few counts. The rearrangement links TRBV7-9 to TRBJ2-5, with 8 nucleotides matching TRBD2. Germline V gene data show CDR1 as SEHNR and CDR2 as FQNEAQ (reference sequence). Unmatched junction bases numbered 3, after V lost 8 bases and J lost 1 base. This CDR3 is built from 13 residues. CDR3: CASLLAGQETQYF. CDR3 coding DNA: TGTGCCAGCCTGCTAGCGGGCCAAGAGACCCAGTACTTC.